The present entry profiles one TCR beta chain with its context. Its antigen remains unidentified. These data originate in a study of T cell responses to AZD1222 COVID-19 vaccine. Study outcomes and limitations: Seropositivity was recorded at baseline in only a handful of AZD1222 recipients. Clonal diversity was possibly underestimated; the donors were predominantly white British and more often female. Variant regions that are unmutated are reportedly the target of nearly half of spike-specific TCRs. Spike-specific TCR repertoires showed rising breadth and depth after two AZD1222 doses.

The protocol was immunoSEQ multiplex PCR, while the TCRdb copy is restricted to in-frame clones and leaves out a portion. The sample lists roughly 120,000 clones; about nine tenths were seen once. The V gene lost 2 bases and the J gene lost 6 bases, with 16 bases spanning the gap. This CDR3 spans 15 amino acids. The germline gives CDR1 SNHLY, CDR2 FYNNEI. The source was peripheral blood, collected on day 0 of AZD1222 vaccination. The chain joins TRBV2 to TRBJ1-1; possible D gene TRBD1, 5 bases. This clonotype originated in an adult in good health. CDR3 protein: CASSEPAGQVPEAFF. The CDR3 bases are TGTGCCAGCAGTGAACCCGCAGGGCAGGTGCCTGAAGCTTTCTTT.